This TCR beta chain emerged from a study of sequential checkpoint blockade in melanoma. The wider study: Maintenance nivolumab came after either treatment sequence.

This table comes from immunoSEQ multiplex PCR, and its TCRdb copy is limited to in-frame clones, with some not included. The repertoire holds 25,000 to 30,000 clones, around 77% seen once, with 13% in the top ten. The CDR3 sequence is 13 residues long. Germline lookup yields CDR1 SNHLY and CDR2 FYNNEI. V gave up 5 bases and J gave up 4 bases; unmatched junction bases: 3. The sample holds one count of this clone. The treatment denotes: randomized to nivolumab then ipilimumab (arm A) or the reverse (arm B). From thawed PBMCs, live CD3+CD8+ cells negative for CD19 and CD56 were sorted. This rearrangement joins TRBV2 to TRBJ2-5; 8 bases match TRBD1. The TCR was taken from a human donor with melanoma. The sequencing here drew on CD8+ T cells sorted from blood (inferred from file names), taken from a patient given nivolumab and ipilimumab in sequence. In DNA form, the CDR3 reads TGTGCCAGCAGTACTCAGGGGGCAGAGACCCAGTACTTC. Residues: CASSTQGAETQYF.